This TCR beta chain was identified in a study of blood T cell repertoires in COVID-19. Sequencing used immunoSEQ multiplex PCR; TCRdb keeps in-frame clones, though not all of them. The sample shows hundreds of thousands of clones, approximately 79% of them seen only once. Adults between roughly 18 and 89 years of age took part from 20 to 25 US areas. CDR3 length: 15 residues. V was shortened by 4 bases and J by 5 bases, with 15 bases between the two germline ends. Germline CDR1 reads SGHVS; CDR2 reads FQNEAQ. This clonotype was sampled from a man between 25 and 39 years old with acute COVID-19. The rearrangement uses TRBV7-8 and TRBJ1-3, with D possibly being TRBD1 (5 bases). Sequenced material: PBMCs or T cells enriched from blood (not recorded which). The DNA for the CDR3 is TGTGCCAGCAGCTCCCTGGGGCGGTTTCGAAACACCATATATTTT. It is translated as CASSSLGRFRNTIYF.